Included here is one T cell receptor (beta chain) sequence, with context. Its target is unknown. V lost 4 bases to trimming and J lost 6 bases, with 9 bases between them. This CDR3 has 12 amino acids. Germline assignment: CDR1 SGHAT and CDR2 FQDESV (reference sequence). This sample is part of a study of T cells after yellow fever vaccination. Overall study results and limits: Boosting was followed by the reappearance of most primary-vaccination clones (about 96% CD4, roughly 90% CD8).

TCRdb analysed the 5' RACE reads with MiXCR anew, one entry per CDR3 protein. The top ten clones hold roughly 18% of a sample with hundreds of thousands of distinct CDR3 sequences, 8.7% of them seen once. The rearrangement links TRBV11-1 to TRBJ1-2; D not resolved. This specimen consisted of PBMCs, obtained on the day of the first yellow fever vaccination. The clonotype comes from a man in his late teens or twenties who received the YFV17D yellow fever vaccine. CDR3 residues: CASSSEGDGYTF. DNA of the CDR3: TGTGCCAGCAGCTCGGAAGGTGATGGCTACACCTTC.